The rows below give T cell receptor beta chains drawn from one sample of a study of shared clonotypes between healthy human individuals. The protocol was immunoSEQ multiplex PCR, while the TCRdb copy is restricted to in-frame clones and leaves out a portion. Counted here are over 1.4 million clones, about 96% occurring once; the ten biggest clones make up more than 0.9%. Sequenced: naive CD4+ T cells sorted from blood. The receptors were sampled from a man aged 25 to 40 in good health. Each CDR3 is given with its conserved first and last residue. D genes are given only for firm matches. Size is omitted from some rows. Given values are once, few, many or a class for expanded clones.

v_call	j_call	clone_size	d_call	cdr3_aa	cdr3_nt
TRBV10-3	TRBJ2-1	NA	TRBD1	CAISGDRGTYNEQFF	TGTGCCATCAGTGGGGACAGGGGAACTTACAATGAGCAGTTCTTC
TRBV28	TRBJ1-5	NA	TRBD1	CASRMTGMFNQPQHF	TGTGCCAGCAGAATGACAGGGATGTTCAATCAGCCCCAGCATTTT
TRBV7-9	TRBJ2-1	NA	NA	CASSPAAAYNEQFF	TGTGCCAGCAGCCCAGCGGCAGCCTACAATGAGCAGTTCTTC
TRBV4-1	TRBJ2-7	NA	NA	CASSPIGYEQYF	TGCGCCAGCAGCCCCATTGGCTACGAGCAGTACTTC
TRBV6-5	TRBJ2-1	NA	NA	CASSSVAAYNEQFF	TGTGCCAGCAGTTCGGTAGCGGCCTACAATGAGCAGTTCTTC
TRBV5-1	TRBJ2-3	NA	NA	CASSWPTSTDTQYF	TGCGCCAGCAGCTGGCCAACGAGCACAGATACGCAGTATTTT
TRBV6-5	TRBJ2-7	NA	NA	CASSRLPELSYEQYF	TGTGCCAGCAGCCGGCTGCCGGAACTTTCCTACGAGCAGTACTTC
TRBV6-1	TRBJ2-7	NA	NA	CASSERTVRSYEQYF	TGTGCCAGCAGTGAGAGGACAGTGAGGTCCTACGAGCAGTACTTC
TRBV10-3	TRBJ2-1	NA	TRBD2	CAISEPGLALYNEQFF	TGTGCCATCAGTGAGCCAGGACTAGCCCTATACAATGAGCAGTTCTTC
TRBV29-1	TRBJ2-7	NA	TRBD1	CSGRQGSSYEQYF	TGCAGCGGCCGACAGGGGAGCTCCTACGAGCAGTACTTC
TRBV7-2	TRBJ2-7	NA	NA	CASSSAGTGYLQGDYEQYF	TGTGCCAGCAGCTCAGCCGGGACGGGATACCTTCAAGGCGACTACGAGCAGTACTTC
TRBV15	TRBJ2-2	NA	NA	CATSRFGSLGELFF	TGTGCCACCAGCAGGTTCGGATCTCTGGGGGAGCTGTTTTTT
TRBV18	TRBJ2-5	NA	NA	CASSPTPQETQYF	TGTGCCAGCTCACCAACTCCTCAAGAGACCCAGTACTTC
TRBV25-1	TRBJ2-1	NA	TRBD2	CASSELTSGRSYEQFF	TGTGCCAGCAGTGAATTAACTAGCGGGAGATCCTATGAGCAGTTCTTC
TRBV6-5	TRBJ1-2	NA	NA	CASSYRRFYGYTF	TGTGCCAGCAGTTACAGGCGATTCTATGGCTACACCTTC
TRBV4-1	TRBJ2-1	once	TRBD1	CASSQEGGPREQFF	TGCGCCAGCAGCCAAGAAGGGGGCCCGCGTGAGCAGTTCTTC
TRBV5-6	TRBJ1-5	NA	TRBD1	CASSLGQGHWQPQHF	TGTGCCAGCAGCTTGGGACAGGGTCATTGGCAGCCCCAGCATTTT
TRBV18	TRBJ2-7	NA	TRBD1	CASSVRDSLVQYF	TGTGCCAGCTCAGTAAGGGACAGTCTCGTGCAGTACTTC
TRBV14	TRBJ2-2	NA	NA	CASSRLKGELFF	TGTGCCAGCAGCCGGTTAAAGGGGGAGCTGTTTTTT
TRBV7-2	TRBJ2-3	NA	NA	CASSLGGARSTDTQYF	TGTGCCAGCAGCTTAGGAGGGGCGAGGAGCACAGATACGCAGTATTTT
TRBV14	TRBJ2-1	NA	NA	CASSLDSYNEQFF	TGTGCCAGCAGTCTAGACAGTTACAATGAGCAGTTCTTC
TRBV9	TRBJ2-3	NA	NA	CASSESPTPTDTQYF	TGTGCCAGCAGCGAGTCCCCCACCCCCACAGATACGCAGTATTTT
TRBV5-1	TRBJ1-4	NA	NA	CASSLVERAGPNEKLFF	TGCGCCAGCAGCTTGGTTGAGAGGGCAGGGCCTAATGAAAAACTGTTTTTT
TRBV15	TRBJ2-3	NA	NA	CATSRVGGGFSGVLDTQYF	TGTGCCACCAGCAGAGTGGGGGGTGGGTTTAGCGGAGTTTTGGATACGCAGTATTTT
TRBV29-1	TRBJ2-1	NA	NA	CSVVVGIVQFF	TGCAGCGTTGTAGTGGGGATCGTGCAGTTCTTC
TRBV7-8	TRBJ2-3	NA	NA	CASSLEGRDTDTQYF	TGTGCCAGCAGCTTAGAAGGGAGAGACACAGATACGCAGTATTTT
TRBV10-3	TRBJ2-2	once	NA	CATKRMGDRTSGELFF	TGTGCCACCAAGAGAATGGGAGATCGAACGAGCGGGGAGCTGTTTTTT
TRBV11-3	TRBJ2-7	NA	NA	CASSLDGSSNEQYF	TGTGCCAGCAGCTTAGACGGGAGTAGCAACGAGCAGTACTTC
TRBV6-6	TRBJ2-7	NA	NA	CASSSGTLSYEQYF	TGTGCCAGCAGTTCTGGGACCCTCTCCTACGAGCAGTACTTC
TRBV27	TRBJ1-1	NA	TRBD1	CASSSNRGTEAFF	TGTGCCAGCAGTTCCAACAGGGGGACTGAAGCTTTCTTT
TRBV29-1	TRBJ2-6	few	NA	CSVSSGANVLTF	TGCAGCGTGAGTTCTGGGGCCAACGTCCTGACTTTC
TRBV6-5	TRBJ2-2	NA	TRBD1	CASRGQGSGELFF	TGTGCCAGCAGAGGACAGGGTTCCGGGGAGCTGTTTTTT
TRBV10-3	TRBJ2-4	NA	NA	CAISEGTLAKNIQYF	TGTGCCATCAGTGAAGGGACGTTAGCCAAAAACATTCAGTACTTC
TRBV2	TRBJ1-1	NA	NA	CASSPRTVNTEAFF	TGTGCCAGCAGTCCCCGGACGGTGAACACTGAAGCTTTCTTT
TRBV2	TRBJ2-7	NA	NA	CASEQSYEQYF	TGTGCCAGCGAACAATCCTACGAGCAGTACTTC
TRBV29-1	TRBJ2-5	NA	NA	CSVEDTETQYF	TGCAGCGTTGAAGATACGGAGACCCAGTACTTC
TRBV4-1	TRBJ2-7	once	NA	CASSSEQHYEQYF	TGCGCCAGCAGCAGCGAACAACACTACGAGCAGTACTTC
TRBV5-6	TRBJ2-5	NA	TRBD2	CASSLVRGGGETQYF	TGTGCCAGCAGCTTGGTTCGCGGGGGTGGAGAGACCCAGTACTTC
TRBV9	TRBJ2-2	NA	NA	CASSVEGTGELFF	TGTGCCAGCAGCGTAGAGGGTACCGGGGAGCTGTTTTTT